These T cell receptor beta chains were read from a single sample in a study of T cells in Graves' hyperthyroidism and ophthalmopathy. TCRdb reprocessed the multiplex PCR reads with MiXCR, giving one entry per CDR3 protein. The data contain 600,000 to 800,000 distinct CDR3 sequences, approximately 40% of them singletons. The sequenced material came from blood. These TCRs come from a woman between 40 and 50 years old with Graves' hyperthyroidism. Both conserved end residues are part of each CDR3. The D gene is left open where the match is weak. Rows give clone size only sometimes, using once, few, many, or a class for an expanded clone.

>-|TRBJ1-5|TRBV6-6|many|13
CASNVDRNQPQHF
TGTGCCAGCAACGTCGACCGAAATCAGCCCCAGCATTTT
>TRBD1|TRBJ1-1|TRBV2|many|13
CASRVDRDTEAFF
TGTGCCAGCAGAGTGGACAGGGACACTGAAGCTTTCTTT
>-|TRBJ2-2|TRBV5-8|-|14
CASSSPQNTGELFF
TGTGCCAGCAGTTCCCCTCAAAACACCGGGGAGCTGTTTTTT
>-|TRBJ2-7|TRBV7-9|-|14
CASSFQPDLLEQYF
TGTGCCAGCAGCTTCCAACCAGATTTATTGGAGCAGTACTTC
>-|TRBJ2-7|TRBV20-1|-|15
CSARVKGRGSYEQYF
TGCAGTGCTAGAGTAAAGGGCCGCGGATCCTACGAGCAGTACTTC
>-|TRBJ1-2|TRBV7-9|many|11
CASSLGTGYTF
TGTGCCAGCAGCTTAGGGACAGGCTACACCTTC
>-|TRBJ1-1|TRBV19|many|12
CASSIRLQGAFF
TGTGCCAGTAGTATCCGTCTTCAGGGTGCTTTCTTT
>-|TRBJ2-2|TRBV16|-|12
CASSESDEELFF
TGTGCCAGCAGTGAATCGGACGAGGAGCTGTTTTTT
>-|TRBJ1-1|TRBV3-1|-|14
CASSQVDRRPEAFF
TGTGCCAGCAGCCAAGTAGACAGGAGACCTGAAGCTTTCTTT
>TRBD1|TRBJ2-7|TRBV7-9|-|15
CASSSGTGGGYEQYF
TGTGCCAGCAGCTCCGGGACAGGGGGAGGCTACGAGCAGTACTTC
>-|TRBJ2-5|TRBV7-8|many|12
CASSRSRETQYF
TGTGCCAGCAGCCGATCTAGGGAGACCCAGTACTTC
>TRBD2|TRBJ2-3|TRBV20-1|-|14
CSAWTSGRVDTQYF
TGCAGTGCTTGGACTAGCGGGAGAGTAGATACGCAGTATTTT
>-|TRBJ1-1|TRBV5-1|few|14
CASSKRGVDTEAFF
TGCGCCAGCAGCAAACGGGGGGTTGACACTGAAGCTTTCTTT
>-|TRBJ2-6|TRBV6-5|many|15
CASSYQTGTANVLTF
TGTGCCAGCAGTTACCAGACAGGCACGGCCAACGTCCTGACTTTC
>TRBD1|TRBJ1-1|TRBV18|-|16
CASSPKIPGQDTEAFF
TGTGCCAGCTCTCCGAAAATCCCGGGACAGGACACTGAAGCTTTCTTT
>-|TRBJ1-2|TRBV7-4|once|14
CASSLAQGSGGYTF
TGTGCCAGCAGCTTAGCGCAGGGATCAGGAGGCTACACCTTC